This T cell receptor (beta chain) came from a study of regulatory T cells in long-lasting Graves disease. Time point denoted: newly diagnosed GD, antithyroid drugs for less than 3 months. The TCR library was prepared using RNA isolated from PBMCs. Under American Thyroid Association guidelines, Graves' disease was diagnosed. Sequencing libraries for TCR beta were prepared with iRepertoire HTBI primers and Arm-PCR of CDR3 regions. From the multiplex PCR reads, TCRdb called clonotypes with MiXCR, one entry per CDR3 protein. The sample holds 550,000 to 700,000 distinct CDR3 sequences, around 15% seen once. This CDR3 has 13 amino acids. CDR1 and CDR2 from the germline V gene are SGHTA and FQGNSA. General study results and limits: There was favoring of TRBV28, TRBJ1-2 and TRBJ2-5 in persistent disease. Sharing of public clonotypes was greater in persistent patients (under 3,000) than in new patients (around 890).

As to this clonotype: Its matching antigen is unknown. Relative to the germline gene, one junction end is altered; a read error may explain this.

These data also featured in a second study, about T cells in Graves' hyperthyroidism and ophthalmopathy. From that study: TCR CDR3 regions were first amplified by RT-PCR with HTBI primers.

This sequence was found in a man aged 18-30 years with Graves disease. The specimen comprised peripheral blood mononuclear cells (PBMCs), sampled at new diagnosis, from a patient treated with antithyroid drugs. The gene calls are TRBV7-2 and TRBJ2-5; 11 nucleotides agree with TRBD2. The CDR3 region is CASSLAQTSGANF. CDR3 nucleotides: TGTGCCAGCAGCTTAGCGCAGACTAGCGGGGCAAACTTC.